The rows below give T cell receptor beta chains drawn from one sample of a study of blood T cell repertoires in COVID-19. Sequencing used immunoSEQ multiplex PCR; TCRdb keeps in-frame clones, though not all of them. The sample lists over 150,000 clones, about 90% occurring once. Sequencing was done on a sample of peripheral blood. The source of these receptors is a man between 50 and 59 years old with acute or convalescent COVID-19. Both conserved end residues are part of each CDR3. D genes are given only for firm matches. Size tells how often a clone was seen (once, few, many) or the class of an expanded clone, and some rows leave it out.

J	V	size	D	CDR3	DNA
TRBJ1-2	TRBV3-1/TRBV3-2	once	NA	CASSQVSNYGYTF	TGTGCCAGCAGCCAAGTCTCTAACTATGGCTACACCTTC
TRBJ1-2	TRBV5-6	NA	NA	CASSLAGGPPGVNYGYTF	TGTGCCAGCAGCTTGGCGGGGGGACCGCCCGGAGTTAACTATGGCTACACCTTC
TRBJ1-2	TRBV28	NA	TRBD1	CASREGQVQGYTF	TGTGCCAGCAGGGAAGGACAGGTACAGGGCTACACCTTC
TRBJ1-2	TRBV29-1	NA	TRBD1	CSVRTGMAYGYTF	TGCAGCGTCCGGACAGGGATGGCCTATGGCTACACCTTC
TRBJ1-5	TRBV5-6	NA	TRBD1	CASSLDRGQPQHF	TGTGCCAGCAGCTTGGACAGGGGTCAGCCCCAGCATTTT
TRBJ1-2	TRBV7-2	NA	NA	CASSWRAYGYTF	TGTGCCAGCAGCTGGAGAGCCTATGGCTACACCTTC
TRBJ2-7	TRBV19	NA	TRBD2	CASSTTSGSAEQYF	TGTGCCAGTAGTACGACTAGCGGCTCGGCCGAGCAGTACTTC
TRBJ2-4	TRBV2	NA	TRBD2	CASSQLRGTQNIQYF	TGTGCCAGCAGTCAACTGCGGGGGACTCAAAACATTCAGTACTTC
TRBJ2-7	TRBV2	NA	TRBD2	CASRTRLGGLAGPPTYEQYF	TGTGCCAGCAGGACTCGCCTTGGGGGACTAGCGGGCCCCCCTACCTACGAGCAGTACTTC
TRBJ2-2	TRBV27	NA	TRBD2	CASSRTSGKRELFF	TGTGCCAGCAGTAGGACTAGCGGGAAACGGGAGCTGTTTTTT
TRBJ2-1	TRBV5-1	NA	NA	CASSSVGQSYNEQFF	TGCGCCAGCAGCTCGGTGGGACAATCCTACAATGAGCAGTTCTTC
TRBJ2-7	TRBV15	NA	NA	CATSREGGPSYEQYF	TGTGCCACCAGCAGAGAGGGCGGGCCCTCCTACGAGCAGTACTTC
TRBJ2-5	TRBV27	NA	TRBD1	CASSLGTGRAARETQYF	TGTGCCAGCAGTCTCGGGACAGGGAGGGCGGCAAGGGAGACCCAGTACTTC
TRBJ1-3	TRBV9	NA	NA	CASSVAGDGNTIYF	TGTGCCAGCAGCGTAGCGGGGGATGGAAACACCATATATTTT
TRBJ2-3	TRBV3-1/TRBV3-2	NA	TRBD2	CASRPSGADTQYF	TGTGCCAGCAGACCTAGCGGTGCAGATACGCAGTATTTT
TRBJ1-1	TRBV3-1/TRBV3-2	NA	NA	CASSQQPGVGTEAFF	TGTGCCAGCAGCCAACAACCCGGGGTTGGCACTGAAGCTTTCTTT
TRBJ1-3	TRBV9	NA	TRBD1	CASSVDRGAYGNTIYF	TGTGCCAGCAGCGTCGACAGGGGGGCGTATGGAAACACCATATATTTT
TRBJ1-1	TRBV28	NA	NA	CASVAPDRPMNTEAFF	TGTGCCAGCGTGGCGCCCGACAGGCCTATGAACACTGAAGCTTTCTTT
TRBJ1-1	TRBV4-2	NA	TRBD1	CASSVPDRGTEAFF	TGTGCCAGCAGCGTCCCCGACAGGGGGACTGAAGCTTTCTTT
TRBJ2-5	TRBV6-5	NA	TRBD1	CASSVDREETQYF	TGTGCCAGCAGCGTTGACAGGGAAGAGACCCAGTACTTC
TRBJ1-1	TRBV11-3	NA	TRBD1	CASSQGVNTEAFF	TGTGCCAGCAGCCAGGGGGTGAACACTGAAGCTTTCTTT
TRBJ2-7	TRBV7-2	NA	NA	CASSPRGYEQYF	TGTGCCAGCAGCCCCCGGGGTTACGAGCAGTACTTC
TRBJ1-1	TRBV7-9	NA	NA	CASSLKQAEAFF	TGTGCCAGCAGCTTAAAACAGGCTGAAGCTTTCTTT
TRBJ1-2	TRBV9	few	NA	CASAGTDAAYGYTF	TGTGCCAGCGCCGGGACTGACGCCGCCTATGGCTACACCTTC
TRBJ1-4	TRBV28	NA	TRBD1	CASSSPGQGLEKLFF	TGTGCCAGCAGTTCACCGGGACAGGGGCTAGAAAAACTGTTTTTT
TRBJ1-1	TRBV29-1	NA	TRBD1	CSVEDLGQGGKTEAFF	TGCAGCGTTGAAGATCTAGGGCAGGGGGGAAAAACTGAAGCTTTCTTT
TRBJ2-5	TRBV21-1	NA	NA	CASSKGGRAEETQYF	TGTGCCAGCAGCAAAGGGGGCAGGGCCGAAGAGACCCAGTACTTC
TRBJ1-5	TRBV20-1	NA	NA	CSARGGGTQHF	TGCAGTGCTAGGGGCGGGGGCACCCAGCATTTT
TRBJ1-5	TRBV7-8	NA	NA	CASSLSRTASNQPQHF	TGTGCCAGCAGCTTATCCCGGACAGCTAGCAATCAGCCCCAGCATTTT
TRBJ1-3	TRBV5-1	NA	TRBD1	CASSPGQGAGNTIYF	TGCGCCAGCAGCCCGGGACAGGGGGCTGGAAACACCATATATTTT
TRBJ2-5	TRBV12-3/TRBV12-4	NA	NA	CASSSRTKETQYF	TGTGCCAGCAGTTCACGGACTAAAGAGACCCAGTACTTC
TRBJ1-2	TRBV5-5	NA	NA	CASSRGSGYTF	TGTGCCAGCAGCAGGGGGAGTGGCTACACCTTC
TRBJ2-2	TRBV6-1	many	NA	CASSEARWTGELFF	TGTGCCAGCAGTGAAGCGCGGTGGACCGGGGAGCTGTTTTTT
TRBJ2-5	TRBV5-5	NA	NA	CASSGTYQETQYF	TGTGCCAGCAGTGGTACATACCAAGAGACCCAGTACTTC
TRBJ1-5	TRBV7-9	NA	TRBD1	CASSRTGGGSNQPQHF	TGTGCCAGCAGCAGGACAGGGGGCGGGAGCAATCAGCCCCAGCATTTT
TRBJ1-1	TRBV7-3	NA	TRBD1	CASRLRQGFTEAFF	TGTGCCAGCAGGCTACGACAGGGGTTCACTGAAGCTTTCTTT
TRBJ1-2	TRBV11-2	NA	NA	CASSLTGIGVPYGYTF	TGTGCCAGCAGCTTAACAGGGATCGGTGTTCCCTATGGCTACACCTTC
TRBJ2-5	TRBV6-5	NA	TRBD1	CASSSLGAGGQETQYF	TGTGCCAGCAGTTCCCTAGGGGCAGGGGGACAAGAGACCCAGTACTTC
TRBJ1-1	TRBV30	NA	NA	CAWSVPSGIEAFF	TGTGCCTGGAGTGTACCCTCGGGGATTGAAGCTTTCTTT
TRBJ2-3	TRBV5-6	NA	NA	CASSLGTSTDTQYF	TGTGCCAGCAGTTTGGGGACTAGCACAGATACGCAGTATTTT
TRBJ1-1	TRBV10-3	NA	NA	CAITAGGSNTEAFF	TGTGCCATCACGGCGGGGGGCTCGAACACTGAAGCTTTCTTT
TRBJ2-2	TRBV5-4	NA	TRBD2	CASSQTSGRPGTGELFF	TGTGCCAGCAGCCAGACTAGCGGGAGGCCGGGCACCGGGGAGCTGTTTTTT
TRBJ2-2	TRBV25-1	NA	NA	CASSEQGRELFF	TGTGCCAGCAGTGAACAGGGCCGGGAGCTGTTTTTT
TRBJ2-7	TRBV7-2	NA	NA	CASSLDRTPAREQYF	TGTGCCAGCAGCTTAGACCGGACACCCGCTCGGGAGCAGTACTTC
TRBJ2-3	TRBV13	once	TRBD2	CASSSFSGGARDTQYF	TGTGCCAGCAGCTCATTTAGCGGGGGGGCCAGAGATACGCAGTATTTT
TRBJ1-2	TRBV27	NA	NA	CASSLGGADGYTF	TGTGCCAGCAGTTTAGGGGGGGCGGATGGCTACACCTTC
TRBJ1-6	TRBV5-4	NA	NA	CASSPGRNNSPLHF	TGTGCCAGCAGCCCAGGGAGGAATAATTCACCCCTCCACTTT
TRBJ2-2	TRBV29-1	NA	TRBD1	CSVVGDSYSNTGELFF	TGCAGCGTTGTCGGGGACAGCTATTCGAACACCGGGGAGCTGTTTTTT
TRBJ1-5	TRBV28	NA	NA	CASSPSGSHNQPQHF	TGTGCCAGCAGTCCCAGTGGTAGCCACAATCAGCCCCAGCATTTT
TRBJ1-2	TRBV14	NA	TRBD1	CASSQGQGYGYTF	TGTGCCAGCAGCCAAGGACAGGGCTATGGCTACACCTTC
TRBJ2-3	TRBV5-6	NA	NA	CASSLTLISADTQYF	TGTGCCAGCAGCTTAACCTTAATCTCGGCAGATACGCAGTATTTT
TRBJ2-1	TRBV28	NA	NA	CATKNRARYEQFF	TGTGCCACCAAGAACAGGGCGAGGTACGAGCAGTTCTTC
TRBJ1-3	TRBV28	NA	NA	CASSLGLNSGNTIYF	TGTGCCAGCAGTTTAGGGCTGAACTCTGGAAACACCATATATTTT
TRBJ1-1	TRBV7-3	NA	NA	CTSSLAMIPNTEAFF	TGTACCAGCAGCTTAGCGATGATTCCGAACACTGAAGCTTTCTTT
TRBJ2-2	TRBV24-1	NA	NA	CATSDFREGTGELFF	TGTGCCACCAGTGATTTTCGGGAAGGGACCGGGGAGCTGTTTTTT
TRBJ1-2	TRBV7-9	NA	NA	CASSGFGGERNYGYTF	TGTGCCAGCAGCGGCTTTGGGGGGGAAAGAAACTATGGCTACACCTTC
TRBJ2-1	TRBV20-1	NA	TRBD1	CSAPTGNEQFF	TGCAGTGCTCCGACAGGGAATGAGCAGTTCTTC
TRBJ1-5	TRBV6-1	NA	NA	CASSEVGPGHPQHF	TGTGCCAGCAGTGAAGTAGGCCCGGGTCACCCCCAGCATTTT
TRBJ1-1	TRBV5-4	NA	NA	CASSPKDKGDTEAFF	TGTGCCAGCAGCCCCAAGGACAAAGGGGACACTGAAGCTTTCTTT
TRBJ2-5	TRBV10-3	NA	NA	CAISATGSGAKETQYF	TGTGCCATCAGTGCGACCGGTTCAGGGGCGAAAGAGACCCAGTACTTC